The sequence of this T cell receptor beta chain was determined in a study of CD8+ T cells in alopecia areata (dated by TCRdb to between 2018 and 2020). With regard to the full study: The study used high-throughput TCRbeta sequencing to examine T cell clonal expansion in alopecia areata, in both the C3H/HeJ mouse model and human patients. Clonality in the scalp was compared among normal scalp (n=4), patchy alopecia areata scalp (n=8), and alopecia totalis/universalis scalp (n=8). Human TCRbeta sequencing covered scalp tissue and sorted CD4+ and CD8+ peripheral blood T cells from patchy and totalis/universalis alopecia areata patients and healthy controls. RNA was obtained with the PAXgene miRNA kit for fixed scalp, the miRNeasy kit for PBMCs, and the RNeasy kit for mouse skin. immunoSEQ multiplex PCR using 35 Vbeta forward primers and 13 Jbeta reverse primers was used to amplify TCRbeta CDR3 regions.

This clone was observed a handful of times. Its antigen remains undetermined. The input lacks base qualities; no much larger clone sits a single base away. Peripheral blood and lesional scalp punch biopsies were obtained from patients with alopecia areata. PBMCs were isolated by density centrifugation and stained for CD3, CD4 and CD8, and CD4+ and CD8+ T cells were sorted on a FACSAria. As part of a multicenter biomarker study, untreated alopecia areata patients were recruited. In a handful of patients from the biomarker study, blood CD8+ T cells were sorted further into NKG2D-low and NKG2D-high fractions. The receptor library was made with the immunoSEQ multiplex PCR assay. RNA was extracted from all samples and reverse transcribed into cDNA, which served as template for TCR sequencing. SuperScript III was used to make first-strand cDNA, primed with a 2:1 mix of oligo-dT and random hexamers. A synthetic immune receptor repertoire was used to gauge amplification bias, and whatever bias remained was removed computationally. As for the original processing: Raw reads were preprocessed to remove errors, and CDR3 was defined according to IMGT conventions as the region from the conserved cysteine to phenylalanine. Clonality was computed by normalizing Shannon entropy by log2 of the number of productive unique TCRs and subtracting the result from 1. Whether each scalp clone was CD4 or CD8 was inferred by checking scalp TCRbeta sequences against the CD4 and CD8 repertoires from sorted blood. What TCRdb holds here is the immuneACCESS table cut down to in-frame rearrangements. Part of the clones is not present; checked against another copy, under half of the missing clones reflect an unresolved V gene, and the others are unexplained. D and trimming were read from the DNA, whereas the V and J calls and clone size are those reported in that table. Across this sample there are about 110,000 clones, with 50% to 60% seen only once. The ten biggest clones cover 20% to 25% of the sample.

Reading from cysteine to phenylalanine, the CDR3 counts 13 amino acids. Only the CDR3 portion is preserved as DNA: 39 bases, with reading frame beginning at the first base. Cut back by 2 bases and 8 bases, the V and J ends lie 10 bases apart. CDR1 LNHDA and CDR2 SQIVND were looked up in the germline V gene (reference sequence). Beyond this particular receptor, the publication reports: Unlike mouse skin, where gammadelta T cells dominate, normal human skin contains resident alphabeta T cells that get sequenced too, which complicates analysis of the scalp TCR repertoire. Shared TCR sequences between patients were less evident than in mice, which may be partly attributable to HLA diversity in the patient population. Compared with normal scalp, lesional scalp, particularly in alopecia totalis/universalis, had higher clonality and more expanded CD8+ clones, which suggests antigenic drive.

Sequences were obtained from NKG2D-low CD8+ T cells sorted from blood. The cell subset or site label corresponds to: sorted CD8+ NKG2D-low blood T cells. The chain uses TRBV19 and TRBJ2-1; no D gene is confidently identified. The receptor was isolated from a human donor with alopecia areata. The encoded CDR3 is CASSITKGYEQFF. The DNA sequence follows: TGTGCCAGTAGTATAACCAAGGGTTATGAGCAGTTCTTC.